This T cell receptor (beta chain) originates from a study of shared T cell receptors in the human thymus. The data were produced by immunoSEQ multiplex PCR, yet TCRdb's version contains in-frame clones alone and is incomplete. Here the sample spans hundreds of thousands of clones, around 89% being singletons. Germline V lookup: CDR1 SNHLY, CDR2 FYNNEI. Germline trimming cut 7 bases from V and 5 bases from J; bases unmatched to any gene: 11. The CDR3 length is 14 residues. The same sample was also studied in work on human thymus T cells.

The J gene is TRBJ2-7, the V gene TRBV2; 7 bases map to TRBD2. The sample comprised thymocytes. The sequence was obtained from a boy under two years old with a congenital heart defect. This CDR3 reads CASNAGARDDEQYF. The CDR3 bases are TGTGCCAGCAATGCGGGAGCTCGGGATGACGAGCAGTACTTC.